The clone carrying this T cell receptor beta chain was recorded many times. Antigen: not known. The data belong to a study of human T cells and chemical hapten exposure. Germline CDR1 is SQVTM and CDR2 is ANQGSEA. V gave up 3 bases and J gave up 5 bases, with 11 bases separating them. This CDR3 has 13 amino acids. Unique molecular identifiers were attached to individual cDNA molecules within the library. TCRdb redid the calling of the RACE reads with MiXCR, one entry per CDR3 protein. The sample carries approximately 85,000 distinct CDR3 sequences, 9.5% to 13% recorded once. Study-wide results and caveats: The study found expanded TCRs formed significantly more large CDR3 similarity clusters than controls.

Time point: patch test 2, 6 weeks after DPC sensitization. Treatment indicated: therapeutic diphenylcyclopropenone sensitization with weekly scalp DPC. This receptor was taken from a woman aged 25 to 39 with alopecia areata. Some clones in this sample may be carry-over from other donors' samples. This chain joins TRBV29-1 and TRBJ2-1; tentatively, D is TRBD1 (5 bases). The source material was whole blood, sampled in connection with sensitization to the hapten diphenylcyclopropenone (DPC). The CDR3 here is CSVDPGPNNEQFF. Here the CDR3 DNA reads TGCAGCGTTGATCCAGGGCCCAACAATGAGCAGTTCTTC.